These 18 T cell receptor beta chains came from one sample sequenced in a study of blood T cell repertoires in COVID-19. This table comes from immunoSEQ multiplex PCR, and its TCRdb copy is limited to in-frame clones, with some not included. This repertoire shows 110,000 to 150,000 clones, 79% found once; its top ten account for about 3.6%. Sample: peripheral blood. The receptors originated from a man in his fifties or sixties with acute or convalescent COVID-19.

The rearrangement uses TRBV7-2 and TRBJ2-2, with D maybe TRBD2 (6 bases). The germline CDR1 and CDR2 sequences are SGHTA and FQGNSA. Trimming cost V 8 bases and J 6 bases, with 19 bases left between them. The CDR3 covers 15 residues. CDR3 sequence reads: CASPGDQYWAGELFF. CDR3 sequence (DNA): TGTGCCAGCCCGGGGGACCAATATTGGGCCGGGGAGCTGTTTTTT.

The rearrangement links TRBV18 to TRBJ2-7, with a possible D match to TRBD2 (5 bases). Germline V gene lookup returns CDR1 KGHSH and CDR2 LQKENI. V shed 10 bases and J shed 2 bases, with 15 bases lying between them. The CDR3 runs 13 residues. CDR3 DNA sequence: TGTGCCACGAGGGCGGCTCCTACCTACGAGCAGTACTTC. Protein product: CATRAAPTYEQYF.

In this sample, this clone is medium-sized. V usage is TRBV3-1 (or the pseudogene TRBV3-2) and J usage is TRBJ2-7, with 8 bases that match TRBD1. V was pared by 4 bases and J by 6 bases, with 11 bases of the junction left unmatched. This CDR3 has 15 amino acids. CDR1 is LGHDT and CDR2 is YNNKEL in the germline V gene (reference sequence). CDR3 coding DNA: TGTGCCAGCAGCCCCTCAGGGGGCTCTTTCCCCGAGCAGTACTTC. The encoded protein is CASSPSGGSFPEQYF.

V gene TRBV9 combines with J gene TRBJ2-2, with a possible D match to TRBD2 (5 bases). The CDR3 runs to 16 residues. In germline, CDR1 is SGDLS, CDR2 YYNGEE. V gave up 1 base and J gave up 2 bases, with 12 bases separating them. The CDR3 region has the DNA TGTGCCAGCAGCGTATTAGCGTCCTCTAACACCGGGGAGCTGTTTTTT. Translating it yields CASSVLASSNTGELFF.

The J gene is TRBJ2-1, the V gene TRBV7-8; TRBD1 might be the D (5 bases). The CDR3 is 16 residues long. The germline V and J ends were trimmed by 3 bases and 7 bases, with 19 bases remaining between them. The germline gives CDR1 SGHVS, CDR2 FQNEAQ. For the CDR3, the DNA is TGTGCCAGCAGCTTCGTAGGTGGTCTTTCAGGGAATGAGCAGTTCTTC. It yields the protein CASSFVGGLSGNEQFF. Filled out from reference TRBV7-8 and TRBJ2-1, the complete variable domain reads GAGVSQSPRYKVAKRGQDVALRCDPISGHVSLFWYQQALGQGPEFLTYFQNEAQLDKSGLPSDRFFAERPEGSVSTLKIQRTQQEDSAVYLCASSFVGGLSGNEQFFGPGTRLTVL.

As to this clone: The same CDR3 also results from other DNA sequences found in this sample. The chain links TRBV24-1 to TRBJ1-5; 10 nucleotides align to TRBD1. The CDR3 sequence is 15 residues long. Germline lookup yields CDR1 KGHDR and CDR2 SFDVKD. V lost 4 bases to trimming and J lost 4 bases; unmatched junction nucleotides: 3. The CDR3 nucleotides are TGTGCCACCAGTGACCGGACAGGGGGGAATCAGCCCCAGCATTTT. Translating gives CATSDRTGGNQPQHF.

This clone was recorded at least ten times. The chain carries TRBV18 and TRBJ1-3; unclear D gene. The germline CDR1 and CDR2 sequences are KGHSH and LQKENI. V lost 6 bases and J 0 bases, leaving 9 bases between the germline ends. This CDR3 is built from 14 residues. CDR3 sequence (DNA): TGTGCCAGCTCTGAGATTCGCTCTGGAAACACCATATATTTT. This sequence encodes CASSEIRSGNTIYF.

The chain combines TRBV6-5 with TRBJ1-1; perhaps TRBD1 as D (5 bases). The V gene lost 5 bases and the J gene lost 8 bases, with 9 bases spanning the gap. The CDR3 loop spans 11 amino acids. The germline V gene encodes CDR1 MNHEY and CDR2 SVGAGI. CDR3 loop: CASSPPGEAFF. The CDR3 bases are TGTGCCAGCAGTCCCCCAGGGGAAGCTTTCTTT.

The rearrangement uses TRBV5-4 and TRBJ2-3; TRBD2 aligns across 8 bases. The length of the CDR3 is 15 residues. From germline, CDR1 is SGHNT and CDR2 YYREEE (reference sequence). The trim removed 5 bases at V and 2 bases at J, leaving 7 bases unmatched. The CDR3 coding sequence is TGTGCCAGCAGATCCAAAGCGGGAGCCACAGATACGCAGTATTTT. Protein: CASRSKAGATDTQYF.

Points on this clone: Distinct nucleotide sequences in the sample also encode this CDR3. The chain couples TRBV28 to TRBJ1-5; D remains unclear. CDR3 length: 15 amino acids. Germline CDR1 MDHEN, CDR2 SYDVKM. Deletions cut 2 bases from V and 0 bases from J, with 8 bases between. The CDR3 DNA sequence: TGTGCCAGCAGTTTACCGGGGAATAGCAATCAGCCCCAGCATTTT. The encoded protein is CASSLPGNSNQPQHF.

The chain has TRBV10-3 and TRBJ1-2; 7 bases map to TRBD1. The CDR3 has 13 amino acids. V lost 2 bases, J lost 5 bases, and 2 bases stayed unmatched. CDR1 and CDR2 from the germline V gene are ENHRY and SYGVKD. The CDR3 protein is CAISEAGQYGYTF. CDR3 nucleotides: TGTGCCATCAGTGAGGCGGGACAGTATGGCTACACCTTC.

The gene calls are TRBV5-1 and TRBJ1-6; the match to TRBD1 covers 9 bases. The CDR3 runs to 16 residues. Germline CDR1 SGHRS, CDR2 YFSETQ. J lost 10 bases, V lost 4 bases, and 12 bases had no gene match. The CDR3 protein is CASSPGGTGNRSPLHF. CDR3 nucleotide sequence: TGCGCCAGCAGCCCGGGGGGGACAGGGAATCGATCACCCCTCCACTTT.

The CDR3 is CASSISGRTDTQYF. The CDR3, as DNA: TGTGCCAGCAGTATTAGCGGGAGAACAGATACGCAGTATTTT. The gene calls are TRBV28 and TRBJ2-3; 9 positions agree with TRBD2. The CDR3 is 14 amino acids. The V gene's germline CDR1 is MDHEN and CDR2 SYDVKM. J was trimmed by 3 bases and V by 5 bases; bases with no gene match: 3.

The CDR3 nucleotides are TGTGCCAGCAGCCCGGGACAGTTTAACAATTCACCCCTCCACTTT. This codes for CASSPGQFNNSPLHF. The gene calls are TRBV6-5 and TRBJ1-6, with 7 bases that match TRBD1. V lost 6 bases to trimming and J lost 7 bases; unmatched junction nucleotides: 9. Germline loops: CDR1 MNHEY, CDR2 SVGAGI. The CDR3 runs to 15 residues.

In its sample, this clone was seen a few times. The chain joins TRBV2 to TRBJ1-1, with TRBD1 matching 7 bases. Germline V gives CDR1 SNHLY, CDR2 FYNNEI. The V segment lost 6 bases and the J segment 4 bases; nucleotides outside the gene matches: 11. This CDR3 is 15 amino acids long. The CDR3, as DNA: TGTGCCAGCAGGGAGGGGGCGGCGCTGGGCACTGAAGCTTTCTTT. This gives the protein CASREGAALGTEAFF.

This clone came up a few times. The CDR3 protein is CASSVLYNEQFF. CDR3 nucleotides: TGTGCCAGCAGCGTACTGTACAATGAGCAGTTCTTC. The V call is TRBV9, the J call TRBJ2-1; D unclear. CDR1 is SGDLS and CDR2 is YYNGEE in the germline V gene. Trimming stripped 1 base from V and 4 bases from J, with 3 bases between. CDR3 length: 12 residues. Full variable domain (rest looked up from reference TRBV9 and TRBJ2-1): DSGVTQTPKHLITATGQRVTLRCSPRSGDLSVYWYQQSLDQGLQFLIQYYNGEERAKGNILERFSAQQFPDLHSELNLSSLELGDSALYFCASSVLYNEQFFGPGTRLTVL.

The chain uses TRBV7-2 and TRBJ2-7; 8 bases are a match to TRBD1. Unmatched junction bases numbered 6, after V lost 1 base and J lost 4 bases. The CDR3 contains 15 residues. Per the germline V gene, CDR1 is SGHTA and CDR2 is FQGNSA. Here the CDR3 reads CASSLVGQGPYEQYF. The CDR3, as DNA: TGTGCCAGCAGCTTAGTAGGACAGGGCCCATACGAGCAGTACTTC.

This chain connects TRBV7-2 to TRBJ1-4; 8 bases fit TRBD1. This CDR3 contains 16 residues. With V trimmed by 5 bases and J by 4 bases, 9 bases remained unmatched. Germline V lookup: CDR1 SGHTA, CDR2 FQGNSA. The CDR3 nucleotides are TGTGCCAGCAGCCCCCGCCCGGGACAGGTTAATGAAAAACTGTTTTTT. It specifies CASSPRPGQVNEKLFF.